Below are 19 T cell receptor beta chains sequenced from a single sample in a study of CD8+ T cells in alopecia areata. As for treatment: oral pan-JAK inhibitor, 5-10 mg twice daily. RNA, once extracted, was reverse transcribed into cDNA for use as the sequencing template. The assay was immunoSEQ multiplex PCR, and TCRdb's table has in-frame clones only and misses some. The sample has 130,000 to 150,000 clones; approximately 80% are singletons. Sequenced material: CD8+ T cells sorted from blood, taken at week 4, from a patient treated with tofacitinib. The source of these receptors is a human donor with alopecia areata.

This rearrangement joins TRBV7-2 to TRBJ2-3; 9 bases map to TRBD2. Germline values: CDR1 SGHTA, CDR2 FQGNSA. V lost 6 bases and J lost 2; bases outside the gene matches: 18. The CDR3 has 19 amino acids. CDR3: CASSFRLPGAGGATDTQYF. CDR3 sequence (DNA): TGTGCCAGCAGTTTCCGTTTACCCGGAGCGGGGGGCGCCACAGATACGCAGTATTTT.

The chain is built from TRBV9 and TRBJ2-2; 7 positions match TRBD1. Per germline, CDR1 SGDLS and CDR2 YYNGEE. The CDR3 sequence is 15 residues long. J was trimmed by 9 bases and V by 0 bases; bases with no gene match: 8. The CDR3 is CASSVGEGGERELFF. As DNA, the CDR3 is TGTGCCAGCAGCGTAGGAGAAGGGGGCGAACGGGAGCTGTTTTTT.

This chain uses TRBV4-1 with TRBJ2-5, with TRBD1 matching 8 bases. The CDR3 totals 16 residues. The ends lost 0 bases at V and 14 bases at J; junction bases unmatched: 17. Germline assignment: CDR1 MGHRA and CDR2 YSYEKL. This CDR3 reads CASSQDGSAGQAYSYF. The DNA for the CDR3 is TGCGCCAGCAGCCAAGATGGCTCTGCGGGACAGGCTTACTCCTACTTC.

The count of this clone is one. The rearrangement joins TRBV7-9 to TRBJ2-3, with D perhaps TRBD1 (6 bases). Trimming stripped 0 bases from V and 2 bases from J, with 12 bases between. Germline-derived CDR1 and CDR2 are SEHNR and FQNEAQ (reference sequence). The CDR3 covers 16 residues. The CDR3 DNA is TGTGCCAGCAGCTTAGCTTCAGGGGTGGCCACAGATACGCAGTATTTT. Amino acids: CASSLASGVATDTQYF.

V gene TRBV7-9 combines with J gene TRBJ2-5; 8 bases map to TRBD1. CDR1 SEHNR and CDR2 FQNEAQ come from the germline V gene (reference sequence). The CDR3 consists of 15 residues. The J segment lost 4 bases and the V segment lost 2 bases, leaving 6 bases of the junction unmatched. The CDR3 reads CASSLSRTGRETQYF. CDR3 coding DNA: TGTGCCAGCAGCTTAAGTAGGACAGGGCGAGAGACCCAGTACTTC.

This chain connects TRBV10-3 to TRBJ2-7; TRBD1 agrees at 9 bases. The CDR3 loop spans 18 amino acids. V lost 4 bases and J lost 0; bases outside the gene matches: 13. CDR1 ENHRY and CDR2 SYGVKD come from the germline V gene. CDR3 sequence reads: CAISGYYGGTGNSYEQYF. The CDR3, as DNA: TGTGCCATCAGTGGTTATTATGGGGGGACAGGGAACTCCTACGAGCAGTACTTC.

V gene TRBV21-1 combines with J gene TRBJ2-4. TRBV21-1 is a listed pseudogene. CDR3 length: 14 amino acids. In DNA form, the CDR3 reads TGTGCCAGCAGCAAGGGACGAGCCAAAAACATTCAGTACTTC. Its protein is CASSKGRAKNIQYF.

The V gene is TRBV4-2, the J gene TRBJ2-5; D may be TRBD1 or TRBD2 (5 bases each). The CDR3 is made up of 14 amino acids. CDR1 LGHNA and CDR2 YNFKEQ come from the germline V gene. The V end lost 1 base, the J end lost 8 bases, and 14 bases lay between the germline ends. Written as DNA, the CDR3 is TGTGCCAGCAGCCAAGGCGAGGGGCGAGAAACCCAGTACTTC. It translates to CASSQGEGRETQYF.

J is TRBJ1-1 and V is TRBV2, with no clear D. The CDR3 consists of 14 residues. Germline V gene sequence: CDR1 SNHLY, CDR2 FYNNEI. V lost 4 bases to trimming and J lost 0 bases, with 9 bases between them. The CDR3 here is CASSVGSLNTEAFF. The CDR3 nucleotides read TGTGCCAGCAGTGTCGGGTCCTTGAACACTGAAGCTTTCTTT.

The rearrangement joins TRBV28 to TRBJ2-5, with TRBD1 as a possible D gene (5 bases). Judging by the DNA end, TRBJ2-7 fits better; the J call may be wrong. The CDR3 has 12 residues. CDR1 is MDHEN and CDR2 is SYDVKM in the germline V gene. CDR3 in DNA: TGTGCCAGCAGTTGGATGCAGGGCGAGCAGTACTTC. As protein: CASSWMQGEQYF.

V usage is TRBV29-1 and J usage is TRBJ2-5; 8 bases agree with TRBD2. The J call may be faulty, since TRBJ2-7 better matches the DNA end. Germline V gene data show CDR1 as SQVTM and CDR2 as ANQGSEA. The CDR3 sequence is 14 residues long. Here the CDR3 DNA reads TGCAGCGTTGAAATAGCGGGGAGAGCCTACGAGCAGTACTTC. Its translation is CSVEIAGRAYEQYF.

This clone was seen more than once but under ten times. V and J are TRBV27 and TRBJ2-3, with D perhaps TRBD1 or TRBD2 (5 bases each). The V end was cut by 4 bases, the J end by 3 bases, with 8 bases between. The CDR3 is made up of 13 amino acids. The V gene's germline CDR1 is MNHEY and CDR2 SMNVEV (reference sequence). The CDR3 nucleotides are TGTGCCAGCAGTTCAGGGACGACAGATACGCAGTATTTT. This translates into CASSSGTTDTQYF.

The CDR3 sequence is CASTHRDSTNYGYTF. In DNA form, the CDR3 reads TGCGCCAGCACCCACCGGGACAGCACTAACTATGGCTACACCTTC. The chain couples TRBV4-1 to TRBJ1-2; TRBD1 matches at 7 bases. Germline values: CDR1 MGHRA, CDR2 YSYEKL. The length of the CDR3 is 15 residues. J lost 0 bases, V lost 7 bases, and 8 bases had no gene match.

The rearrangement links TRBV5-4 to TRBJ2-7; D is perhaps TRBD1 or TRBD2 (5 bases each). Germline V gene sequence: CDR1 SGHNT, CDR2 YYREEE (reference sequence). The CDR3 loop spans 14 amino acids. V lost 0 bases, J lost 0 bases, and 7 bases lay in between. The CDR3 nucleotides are TGTGCCAGCAGCTTGGGGGGGATCTCCTACGAGCAGTACTTC. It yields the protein CASSLGGISYEQYF.

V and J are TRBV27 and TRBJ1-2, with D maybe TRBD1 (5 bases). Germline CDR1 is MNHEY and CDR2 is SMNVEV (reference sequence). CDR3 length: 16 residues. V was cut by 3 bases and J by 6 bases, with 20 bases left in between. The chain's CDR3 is CASSFSRTGRTDGYTF. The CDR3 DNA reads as TGTGCCAGCAGTTTTAGTAGGACGGGACGGACGGATGGCTACACCTTC.

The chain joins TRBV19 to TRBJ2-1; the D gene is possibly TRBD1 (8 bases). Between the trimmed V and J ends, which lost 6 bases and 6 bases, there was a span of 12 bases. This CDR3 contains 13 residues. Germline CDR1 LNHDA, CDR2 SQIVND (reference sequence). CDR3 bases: TGTGCCAGTAGCCACAGGGGGGGCAATGAGCAGTTCTTC. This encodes CASSHRGGNEQFF.

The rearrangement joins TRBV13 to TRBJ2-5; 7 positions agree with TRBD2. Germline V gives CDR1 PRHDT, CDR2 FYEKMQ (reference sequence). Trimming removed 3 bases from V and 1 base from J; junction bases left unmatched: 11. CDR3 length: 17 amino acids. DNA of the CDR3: TGTGCCAGCAGCTTCATTTCTAGCGGCCGTACCCAAGAGACCCAGTACTTC. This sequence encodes CASSFISSGRTQETQYF.

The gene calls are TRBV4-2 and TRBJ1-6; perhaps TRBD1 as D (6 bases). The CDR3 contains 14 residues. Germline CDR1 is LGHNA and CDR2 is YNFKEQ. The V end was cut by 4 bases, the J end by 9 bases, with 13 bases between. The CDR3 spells CASSRVTGSSPLHF. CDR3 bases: TGTGCCAGCAGCCGCGTTACAGGGTCTTCACCCCTCCACTTT.

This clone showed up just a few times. The CDR3: CASSQHEVGGGYEQYF. Here the CDR3 DNA reads TGCGCCAGCAGCCAACACGAGGTCGGCGGGGGCTACGAGCAGTACTTC. V is TRBV4-3 and J is TRBJ2-7, with 7 bases identical to TRBD2. The germline V gene encodes CDR1 LGHNA and CDR2 YSLEER. The CDR3 loop spans 16 amino acids. The V gene end was trimmed by 2 bases and the J gene end by 3 bases; junction bases not matched to a gene: 10.